Listed below are T cell receptor beta chains from one sample, sequenced in a study of T cell changes during pregnancy in multiple sclerosis. Data came from immunoSEQ multiplex PCR; TCRdb stores just in-frame clones and leaves some out. This sample has roughly 100,000 clones; about 90% occur once, and the top ten carry 1.6%. The sequences come from peripheral blood, collected before pregnancy. The receptors shown here come from a female donor with multiple sclerosis, enrolled in a pregnancy study. Each CDR3 is given with its conserved first and last residue. Each record gives: clone size, V gene, D gene, J gene, CDR3 protein, CDR3 DNA. D genes are given only for firm matches. The listing skips clone size in some rows; elsewhere it reads once, few, many or a size class.

size: NA; V: TRBV27; D: NA; J: TRBJ2-6; CDR3: CASSLSTGMAGANVLTF; DNA: TGTGCCAGCAGTTTATCCACAGGCATGGCTGGGGCCAACGTCCTGACTTTC
size: NA; V: TRBV28; D: NA; J: TRBJ1-4; CDR3: CASSLWNSATNEKLFF; DNA: TGTGCCAGCAGTTTATGGAACTCCGCAACTAATGAAAAACTGTTTTTT
size: NA; V: TRBV2; D: NA; J: TRBJ2-1; CDR3: CASRPTRLSYNEQFF; DNA: TGTGCCAGCAGACCGACTAGGCTATCCTACAATGAGCAGTTCTTC
size: few; V: TRBV28; D: TRBD1; J: TRBJ2-5; CDR3: CASSYDWGTGTGEGETQYF; DNA: TGTGCCAGCAGTTACGATTGGGGGACCGGGACAGGGGAGGGGGAGACCCAGTACTTC
size: NA; V: TRBV5-1; D: NA; J: TRBJ1-2; CDR3: CASSRLPEDGYTF; DNA: TGCGCCAGCAGCCGCCTCCCCGAGGATGGCTACACCTTC
size: NA; V: TRBV7-7; D: TRBD2; J: TRBJ2-1; CDR3: CASSLSIAGGPDNEQFF; DNA: TGTGCTAGCAGCTTATCTATAGCGGGAGGGCCAGACAATGAGCAGTTCTTC
size: once; V: TRBV27; D: NA; J: TRBJ2-2; CDR3: CASSSQGRNTGELFF; DNA: TGTGCCAGCAGTTCCCAGGGGCGGAACACCGGGGAGCTGTTTTTT
size: NA; V: TRBV12-5; D: TRBD2; J: TRBJ2-1; CDR3: CASGSFGGGGDEQFF; DNA: TGTGCTAGTGGTTCGTTTGGAGGCGGGGGGGATGAGCAGTTCTTC
size: NA; V: TRBV5-6; D: NA; J: TRBJ1-6; CDR3: CASSLKDREIRNSPLHF; DNA: TGTGCCAGCAGCTTGAAGGATCGGGAAATACGGAATTCACCCCTCCACTTT
size: NA; V: TRBV5-1; D: TRBD1; J: TRBJ2-7; CDR3: CASRTEPGQGYEQYF; DNA: TGCGCCAGCAGAACTGAACCGGGACAGGGTTACGAGCAGTACTTC
size: NA; V: TRBV7-3; D: TRBD1; J: TRBJ1-6; CDR3: CASSSGGGQGTDSPLHF; DNA: TGTGCCAGCAGCTCTGGGGGGGGACAGGGGACCGATTCACCCCTCCACTTT
size: NA; V: TRBV28; D: TRBD2; J: TRBJ2-7; CDR3: CASNVAGDNEQYF; DNA: TGTGCCAGCAACGTAGCGGGAGACAACGAGCAGTACTTC
size: NA; V: TRBV11-3; D: TRBD1; J: TRBJ1-6; CDR3: CASSLDQGASSPLHF; DNA: TGTGCCAGCAGCTTAGATCAGGGGGCAAGTTCACCCCTCCACTTT
size: NA; V: TRBV5-6; D: TRBD1; J: TRBJ2-5; CDR3: CASSLDRGETQYF; DNA: TGTGCCAGCAGCCTGGACAGGGGTGAGACCCAGTACTTC
size: NA; V: TRBV9; D: TRBD2; J: TRBJ2-7; CDR3: CASSVGGGNYEQYF; DNA: TGTGCCAGCAGCGTTGGGGGGGGAAACTACGAGCAGTACTTC
size: NA; V: TRBV21-1; D: NA; J: TRBJ2-4; CDR3: CASWARDRRKFRAKNIQYF; DNA: TGTGCCAGTTGGGCCCGGGACAGACGAAAATTTCGGGCCAAAAACATTCAGTACTTC
size: NA; V: TRBV6-5; D: TRBD2; J: TRBJ2-7; CDR3: CASSSPTSGRYEQYF; DNA: TGTGCCAGCAGTTCTCCGACTAGCGGGAGGTACGAGCAGTACTTC